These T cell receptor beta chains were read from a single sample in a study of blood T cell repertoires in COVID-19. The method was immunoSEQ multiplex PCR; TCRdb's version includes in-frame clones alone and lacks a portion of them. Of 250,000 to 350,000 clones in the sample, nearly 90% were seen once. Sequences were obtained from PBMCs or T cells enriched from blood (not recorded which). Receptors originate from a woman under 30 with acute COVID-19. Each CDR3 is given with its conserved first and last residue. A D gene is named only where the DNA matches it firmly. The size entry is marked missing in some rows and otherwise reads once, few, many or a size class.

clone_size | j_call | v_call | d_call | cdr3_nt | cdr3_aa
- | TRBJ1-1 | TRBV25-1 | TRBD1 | TGTGCCAGCAGTGATCCACAGGGGTTTTTCGCTGAAGCTTTCTTT | CASSDPQGFFAEAFF
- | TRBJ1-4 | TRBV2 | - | TGTGCCAGCAGTGCAAGGCAGGACTTTAATGAAAAACTGTTTTTT | CASSARQDFNEKLFF
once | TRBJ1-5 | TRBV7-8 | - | TGTGCCAGCAGCCTGTATAGGGGATACGGCAATCAGCCCCAGCATTTT | CASSLYRGYGNQPQHF
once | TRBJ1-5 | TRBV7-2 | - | TGTGCCAGCAGCTTGAACAGGGCCGGGAGCAATCAGCCCCAGCATTTT | CASSLNRAGSNQPQHF
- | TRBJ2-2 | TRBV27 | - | TGTGCCAGCAGTTGGCTGGGGCGCGACACCGGGGAGCTGTTTTTT | CASSWLGRDTGELFF
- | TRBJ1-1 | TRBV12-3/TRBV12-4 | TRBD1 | TGTGCCAGCAGCCAAGGGACAGGGCCTGAAGCTTTCTTT | CASSQGTGPEAFF
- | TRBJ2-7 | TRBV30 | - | TGTGCCTGGAAAGGCAGGGGGGCATACGAGCAGTACTTC | CAWKGRGAYEQYF
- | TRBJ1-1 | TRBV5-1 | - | TGCGCCAGCAGCTTTCAGGGTTCCATGAACACTGAAGCTTTCTTT | CASSFQGSMNTEAFF
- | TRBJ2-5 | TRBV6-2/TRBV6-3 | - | TGTGCCAGCAGTTACTCTCGGTCAGGGTATGGGCAAGAGACCCAGTACTTC | CASSYSRSGYGQETQYF
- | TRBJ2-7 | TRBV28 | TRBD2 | TGTGCCAGCAGGTCTAGCGGGAGTAAATACGAGCAGTACTTC | CASRSSGSKYEQYF
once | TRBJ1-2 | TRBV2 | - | TGTGCCGAAAGCGAGGGAGGAGGCTACACCTTC | CAESEGGGYTF
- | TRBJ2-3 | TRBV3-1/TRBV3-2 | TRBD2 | TGTGCCAGCAGCCAAGATTACCCTGGACTAGCGGGAAACACAGATACGCAGTATTTT | CASSQDYPGLAGNTDTQYF
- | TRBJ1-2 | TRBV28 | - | TGTGCCAGCACCCCCCTGGCAGGAAGCAAGGACTATGGCTACACCTTC | CASTPLAGSKDYGYTF
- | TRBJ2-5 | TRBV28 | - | TGTGCCAGCAGTCCCGGGGACTTACAAGAGACCCAGTACTTC | CASSPGDLQETQYF
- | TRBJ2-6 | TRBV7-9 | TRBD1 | TGTGCCAGCAGCTCGACCCCCGGACAGGCACAAAGAGGGGCCAACGTCCTGACTTTC | CASSSTPGQAQRGANVLTF
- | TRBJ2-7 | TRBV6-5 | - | TGTGCCAGCAAATGGGGTAGCGGAACCTACGAGCAGTACTTC | CASKWGSGTYEQYF
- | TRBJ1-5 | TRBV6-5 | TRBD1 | TGTGCCAGCAGTCGCGGGACAGACTTTAATCAGCCCCAGCATTTT | CASSRGTDFNQPQHF
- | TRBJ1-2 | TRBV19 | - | TGTGCCAGTAGCCGCCCGGGGGTTGATGGCTACACCTTC | CASSRPGVDGYTF
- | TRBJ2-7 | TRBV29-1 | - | TGCAGCGTCGCGGATCGACAGCTCTACGAGCAGTACTTC | CSVADRQLYEQYF
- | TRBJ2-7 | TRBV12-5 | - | TGTGCTAGTGGTTTGGACACCCGCCGCGAGCAGTACTTC | CASGLDTRREQYF
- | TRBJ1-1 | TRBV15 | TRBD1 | TGTGCCACCAGCAGAGAGGGCAGGGGGGACACTGAAGCTTTCTTT | CATSREGRGDTEAFF
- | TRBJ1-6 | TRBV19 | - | TGTGCCAGTAGTAGTACAGGGTGGACACCCCTCCACTTT | CASSSTGWTPLHF
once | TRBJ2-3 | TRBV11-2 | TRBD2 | TGTGCCAGCAGCACCCCTAGCGGGAGGGCTGCGGGGACAGATACGCAGTATTTT | CASSTPSGRAAGTDTQYF
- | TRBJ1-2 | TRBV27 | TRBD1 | TGTGCCAGCACCCAAGGGACAGGGGCTCTCGGCTACACCTTC | CASTQGTGALGYTF
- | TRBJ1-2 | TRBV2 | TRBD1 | TGTGCCAGCAGTTCAGGGGGTGATGGCTACACCTTC | CASSSGGDGYTF
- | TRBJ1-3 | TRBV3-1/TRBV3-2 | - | TGTGCCAGCACCCGAGGACAGAGCTCTGGAAACACCATATATTTT | CASTRGQSSGNTIYF
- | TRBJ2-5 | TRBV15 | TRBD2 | TGTGCCACCAGCAAGAGCGGGAGAACTCAAGAGACCCAGTACTTC | CATSKSGRTQETQYF
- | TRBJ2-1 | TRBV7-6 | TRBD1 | TGTGCCAGCAGCTCACAGGGGAATGAGCAGTTCTTC | CASSSQGNEQFF
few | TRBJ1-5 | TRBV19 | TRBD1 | TGTGCCAGTAGTCTTACGACAGGGGCTTATAGCAATCAGCCCCAGCATTTT | CASSLTTGAYSNQPQHF
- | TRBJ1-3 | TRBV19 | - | TGTGCCAGTAGTACGGCGGGGGTAGCTTTCACTGGAAACACCATATATTTT | CASSTAGVAFTGNTIYF
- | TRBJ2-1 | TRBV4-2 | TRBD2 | TGTGCCAGCAGCCAAGCGACTAGCGGGAGGGCCGGGGATGAGCAGTTCTTC | CASSQATSGRAGDEQFF
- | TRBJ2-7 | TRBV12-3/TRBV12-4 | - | TGTGCCAGCAGTTTAACCGGTTCCTACGAGCAGTACTTC | CASSLTGSYEQYF
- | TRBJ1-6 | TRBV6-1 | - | TGTACCAGCAGTGAAGTAGGAACAGGGACTACCTTTTCGGCCCTCCACTTT | CTSSEVGTGTTFSALHF
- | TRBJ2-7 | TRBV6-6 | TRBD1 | TGTGCCAGCAGCCCGGGACAGGGTCCCACCTACGAGCAGTACTTC | CASSPGQGPTYEQYF
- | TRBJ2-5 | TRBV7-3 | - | TGTGCCAGCAGCCTAGACGGCCAAGAGACCCAGTACTTC | CASSLDGQETQYF
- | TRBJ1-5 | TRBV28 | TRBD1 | TGTGCCAGCAGCCGGACAGGGATTGGAAGCAATCAGCCCCAGCATTTT | CASSRTGIGSNQPQHF
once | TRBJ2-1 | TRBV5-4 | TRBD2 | TGTGCCAGCAGCTCCGCTAGCGGGAGGGCCTACTCCTACAATGAGCAGTTCTTC | CASSSASGRAYSYNEQFF
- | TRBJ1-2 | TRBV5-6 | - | TGTGCCAGCAGCTTGAGACACTCCCTTGCGGGCTACACCTTC | CASSLRHSLAGYTF
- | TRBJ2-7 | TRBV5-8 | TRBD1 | TGTGCCAGCAGCTTGGGACAGGGACCGACCTACGAGCAGTACTTC | CASSLGQGPTYEQYF
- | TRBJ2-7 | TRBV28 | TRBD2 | TGTGCCAGCAGTTTTGGCGCTAGCGGGGGTGCCTACGAGCAGTACTTC | CASSFGASGGAYEQYF